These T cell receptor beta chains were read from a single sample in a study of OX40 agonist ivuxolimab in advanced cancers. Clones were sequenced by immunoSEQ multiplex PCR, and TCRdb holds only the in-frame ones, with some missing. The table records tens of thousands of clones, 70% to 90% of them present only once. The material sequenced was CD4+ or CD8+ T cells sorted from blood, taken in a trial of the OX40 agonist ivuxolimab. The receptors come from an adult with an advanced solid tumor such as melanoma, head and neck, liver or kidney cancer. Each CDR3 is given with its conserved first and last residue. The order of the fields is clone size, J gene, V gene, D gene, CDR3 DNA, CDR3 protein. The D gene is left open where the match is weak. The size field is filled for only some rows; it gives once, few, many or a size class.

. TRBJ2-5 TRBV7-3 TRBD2 TGTGCCAGCAGCCCCTACGGGACTAGCGGAGAGACCCAGTACTTC CASSPYGTSGETQYF
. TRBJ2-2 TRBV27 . TGTGCCAGCAGTTTATACAGGGCGGGCACCGGGGAGCTGTTTTTT CASSLYRAGTGELFF
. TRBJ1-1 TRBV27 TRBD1 TGTGCCAGCAGTATCCGGACAGGGGGGGACGCTGAAGCTTTCTTT CASSIRTGGDAEAFF
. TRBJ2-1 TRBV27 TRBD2 TGTGCCAGCACAGGACTAGCGGGACCAGACTACAATGAGCAGTTCTTC CASTGLAGPDYNEQFF
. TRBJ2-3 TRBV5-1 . TGCGCCAGCAGCTTGGAGGGGGTGGGCACAGATACGCAGTATTTT CASSLEGVGTDTQYF
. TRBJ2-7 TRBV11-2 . TGTGCCAGCAGCTATGCTGGGCAGGGCCTCGAGCAGTACTTC CASSYAGQGLEQYF
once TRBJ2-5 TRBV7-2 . TGTGCCAGCAGCGCGGCTAGCGCCAGGGAGACCCAGTACTTC CASSAASARETQYF
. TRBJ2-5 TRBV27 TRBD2 TGTGCCAGCAGTCCGGGACTAGCGGTCAGAGACGAGACCCAGTACTTC CASSPGLAVRDETQYF
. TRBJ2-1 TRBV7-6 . TGTGCCAGCAGCTTAGAGGAGGGCAATGAGCAGTTCTTC CASSLEEGNEQFF
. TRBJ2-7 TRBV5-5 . TGTGCCTCCAAACAGAGTCCTACCTACGAGCAGTACTTC CASKQSPTYEQYF
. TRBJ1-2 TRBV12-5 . TGTGCGATAGGCCGGGGTCACTATGGCTACACCTTC CAIGRGHYGYTF
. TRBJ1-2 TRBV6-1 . TGTGCCAGCAGTGAGGACGTGTATGGCTACACCTTC CASSEDVYGYTF
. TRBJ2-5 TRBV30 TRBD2 TGTGCCTGGACGCGGACTAGCGGGACCTCCCAAGAGACCCAGTACTTC CAWTRTSGTSQETQYF
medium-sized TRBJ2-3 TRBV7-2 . TGTGCCAGCAGCTTCAAGCGGAGCACAGATACGCAGTATTTT CASSFKRSTDTQYF
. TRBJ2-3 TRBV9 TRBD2 TGTGCCAGCAGCTCTAGCGGGAGTTGGACAGATACGCAGTATTTT CASSSSGSWTDTQYF
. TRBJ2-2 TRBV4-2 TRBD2 TGTGCCAGCAGCCAAGCGGGGACTAGCGGGGGTGGGGAGCTGTTTTTT CASSQAGTSGGGELFF
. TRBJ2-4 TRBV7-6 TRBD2 TGTGCCAGCAGCTTGGGGACGGGGGGCATTCAGTACTTC CASSLGTGGIQYF
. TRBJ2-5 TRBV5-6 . TGTGCCAGCAGCTTGGGGCAAGAGACCCAGTACTTC CASSLGQETQYF
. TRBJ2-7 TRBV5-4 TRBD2 TGTGCCAGCAGCTTGGAGGCTGGGAGGGACTGGGGATCCTACGAGCAGTACTTC CASSLEAGRDWGSYEQYF
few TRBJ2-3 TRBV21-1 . TGTGCCAGCAGCCCCACTAGCGGGAGAACGGATACGCAGTATTTT CASSPTSGRTDTQYF
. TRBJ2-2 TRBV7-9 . TGTGCCAGCAGCTTACGACCCAGCACCGGGGAGCTGTTTTTT CASSLRPSTGELFF
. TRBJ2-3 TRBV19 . TGTGCCAGTAGCCCGCTGGCGGCACTAGTCAGCGATACGCAGTATTTT CASSPLAALVSDTQYF
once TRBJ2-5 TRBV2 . TGTGCCAGCAGTGGAAGGGGATCATGGGAGACCCAGTACTTC CASSGRGSWETQYF